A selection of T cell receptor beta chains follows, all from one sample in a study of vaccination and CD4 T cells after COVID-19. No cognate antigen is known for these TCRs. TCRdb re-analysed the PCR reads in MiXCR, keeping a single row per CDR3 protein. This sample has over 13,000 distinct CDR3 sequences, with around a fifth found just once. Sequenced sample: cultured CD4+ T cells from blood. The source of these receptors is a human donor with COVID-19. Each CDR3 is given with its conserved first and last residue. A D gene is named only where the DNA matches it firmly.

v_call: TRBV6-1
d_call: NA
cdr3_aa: CASNTRRGRGGLADTQYF

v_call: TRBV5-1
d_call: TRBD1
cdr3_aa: CASSLADRGRTDTQYF

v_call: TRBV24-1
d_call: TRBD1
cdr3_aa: CATSDAGTGGVDTQYF

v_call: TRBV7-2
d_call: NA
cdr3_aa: CASRDRGSNTEAFF

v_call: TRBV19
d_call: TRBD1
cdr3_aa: CASSTDRGHGYTF

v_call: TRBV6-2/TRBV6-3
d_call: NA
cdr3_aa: CASRLHTSHTEAFF

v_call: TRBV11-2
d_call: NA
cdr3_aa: CASSLVMGNEKLFF

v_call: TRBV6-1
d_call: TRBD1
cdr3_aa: CASVKDRNYYGYTF

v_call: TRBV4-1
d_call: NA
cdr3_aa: CASRLGQPNTEAFF

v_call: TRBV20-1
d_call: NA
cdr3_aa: CSARVTANYGYTF

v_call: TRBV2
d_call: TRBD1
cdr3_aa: CASTPGQGATGANVLTF

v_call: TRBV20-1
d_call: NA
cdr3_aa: CSAPRSGDQPQHF

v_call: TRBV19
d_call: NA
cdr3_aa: CASRIRGGGLQPQHF

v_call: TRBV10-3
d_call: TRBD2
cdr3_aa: CAIREVSGGITDTQYF

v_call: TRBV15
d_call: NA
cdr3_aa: CATSRDGLGTEAFF

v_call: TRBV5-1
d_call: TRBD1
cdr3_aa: CASSSTGTGTTEAFF

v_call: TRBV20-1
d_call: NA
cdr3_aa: CSAQINYEQYF

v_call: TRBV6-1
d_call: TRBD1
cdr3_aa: CATTGTGRTEAFF

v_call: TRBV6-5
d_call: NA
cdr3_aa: CASSYSKTRDTPYEQYF

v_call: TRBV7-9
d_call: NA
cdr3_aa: CASSFPGGRETQYF

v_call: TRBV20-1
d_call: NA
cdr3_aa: CSAVRGLANSPLHF

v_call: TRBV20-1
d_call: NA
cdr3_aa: CSARDPGQINSPLHF